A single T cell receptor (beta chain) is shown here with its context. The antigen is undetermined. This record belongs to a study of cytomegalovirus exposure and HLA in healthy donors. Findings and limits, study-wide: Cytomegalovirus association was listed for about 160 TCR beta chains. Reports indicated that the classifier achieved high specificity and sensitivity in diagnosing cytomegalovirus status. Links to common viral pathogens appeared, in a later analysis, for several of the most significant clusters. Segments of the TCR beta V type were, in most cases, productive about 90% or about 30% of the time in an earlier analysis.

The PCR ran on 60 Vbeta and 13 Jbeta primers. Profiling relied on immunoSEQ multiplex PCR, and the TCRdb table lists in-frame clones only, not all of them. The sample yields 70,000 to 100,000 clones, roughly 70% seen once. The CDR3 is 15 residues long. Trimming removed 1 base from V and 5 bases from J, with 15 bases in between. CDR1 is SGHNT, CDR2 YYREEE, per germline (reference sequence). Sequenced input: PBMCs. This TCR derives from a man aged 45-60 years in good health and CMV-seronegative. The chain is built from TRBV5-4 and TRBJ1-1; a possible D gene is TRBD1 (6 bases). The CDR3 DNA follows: TGTGCCAGCAGCTTGATCAGGGGCGTCTTTACTGAAGCTTTCTTT. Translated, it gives CASSLIRGVFTEAFF.